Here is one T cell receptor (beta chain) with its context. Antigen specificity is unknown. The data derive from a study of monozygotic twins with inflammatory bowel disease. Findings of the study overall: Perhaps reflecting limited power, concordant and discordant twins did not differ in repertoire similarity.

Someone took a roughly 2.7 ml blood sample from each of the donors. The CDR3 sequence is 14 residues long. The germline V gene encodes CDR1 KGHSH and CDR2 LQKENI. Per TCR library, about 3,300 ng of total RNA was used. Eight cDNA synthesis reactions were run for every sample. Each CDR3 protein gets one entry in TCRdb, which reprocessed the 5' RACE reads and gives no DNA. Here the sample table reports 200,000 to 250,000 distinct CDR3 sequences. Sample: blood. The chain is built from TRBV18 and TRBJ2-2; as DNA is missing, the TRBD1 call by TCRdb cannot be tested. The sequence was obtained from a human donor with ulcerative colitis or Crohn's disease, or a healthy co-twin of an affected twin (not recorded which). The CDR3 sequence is CASSPGQRTGELFF. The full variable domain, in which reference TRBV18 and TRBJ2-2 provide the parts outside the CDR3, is NAGVMQNPRHLVRRRGQEARLRCSPMKGHSHVYWYRQLPEEGLKFMVYLQKENIIDESGMPKERFSAEFPKEGPSILRIQQVVRGDSAAYFCASSPGQRTGELFFGEGSRLTVL.